The 16 T cell receptor beta chains given below trace back to one sample, sequenced in a study of breast tumors, draining lymph nodes, adjacent tissues. The lymph nodes were axillary draining lymph nodes from breast cancer patients. TCRdb redid the calling of the multiplex PCR reads with MiXCR, one entry per CDR3 protein. The table includes around 250,000 distinct CDR3 sequences, approximately 36% detected once. Sequencing input: axillary lymph node tissue. Receptors were obtained from a female donor with breast cancer. Some clones in this sample may be carry-over from other donors' samples.

In its sample, this clonotype was seen many times. The CDR3 spells CASSLRGQLAGYTF. CDR3 coding DNA: TGTGCCAGCAGCTTGAGGGGACAGTTGGCTGGCTACACCTTC. The chain couples TRBV5-5 to TRBJ1-2, with 7 bases fitting TRBD1. The germline gives CDR1 SGHKS, CDR2 YYEKEE (reference sequence). Unmatched junction bases numbered 7, after V lost 1 base and J lost 7 bases. There are 14 residues in the CDR3.

This clonotype turned up a few times. J is TRBJ2-7 and V is TRBV27; D is unresolved. V lost 1 base and J 2 bases, leaving 6 bases between the germline ends. CDR3 size: 13 residues. Germline values: CDR1 MNHEY, CDR2 SMNVEV (reference sequence). The CDR3 nucleotides read TGTGCCAGCAGTTTATATCAGGCCTACGAGCAGTACTTC. As protein: CASSLYQAYEQYF.

This clonotype has ten or more counts. The chain employs TRBV11-3 and TRBJ2-3; D perhaps matches TRBD2 (5 bases). The CDR3 is 14 residues long. V was pared by 2 bases and J by 2 bases, with 8 bases between. Germline V gene lookup returns CDR1 SGHNT and CDR2 YENEEA. The CDR3 nucleotides are TGTGCCAGCAGCTTAAACGGGAACACAGATACGCAGTATTTT. Amino acids: CASSLNGNTDTQYF.

To note about this clonotype: One base away lies a much larger clone, so this may be a sequencing read error. This chain joins TRBV5-4 and TRBJ2-2; D perhaps matches TRBD1 (5 bases). This CDR3 comprises 15 residues. The germline V gene encodes CDR1 SGHNT and CDR2 YYREEE (reference sequence). The CDR3 protein is CASTTGSANTRELFF. Here the CDR3 DNA reads TGTGCCAGCACCACAGGCTCTGCGAACACCAGGGAGCTGTTTTTT.

This clonotype was counted only a few times. This chain's CDR3 is CASSTRTSGRPDTQYF. The CDR3 DNA is TGTGCCAGCAGCACCCGGACTAGCGGGAGACCAGATACGCAGTATTTT. This chain links TRBV7-9 with TRBJ2-3; 13 nucleotides line up with TRBD2. V lost 5 bases to trimming and J lost 4 bases; unmatched junction nucleotides: 6. The CDR3 spans 16 residues. Germline V gene data show CDR1 as SEHNR and CDR2 as FQNEAQ (reference sequence).

This clonotype was picked up many times. This chain links TRBV2 with TRBJ2-1, with 11 positions matching TRBD2. The CDR3 consists of 15 residues. V was clipped by 7 bases and J by 6 bases; unmatched bases: 8. Germline-derived CDR1 and CDR2 are SNHLY and FYNNEI. CDR3 region: CASTGGLAGANEQFF. The CDR3, as DNA: TGTGCCAGCACCGGAGGACTAGCGGGTGCCAATGAGCAGTTCTTC.

In its sample, this clonotype was seen many times. This rearrangement joins TRBV11-2 to TRBJ2-3, with 7 nucleotides matching TRBD1. V was clipped by 5 bases and J by 7 bases; unmatched bases: 15. Germline V gene lookup returns CDR1 SGHAT and CDR2 FQNNGV. This CDR3 comprises 16 residues. The CDR3 region is CASSQLGTEATNTQYF. CDR3 DNA sequence: TGTGCCAGCAGCCAATTAGGGACAGAGGCCACGAATACGCAGTATTTT.

This clonotype was seen many times. The chain recombines TRBV20-1 with TRBJ2-7, with no clear D. This CDR3 is built from 11 residues. CDR1 DFQATT and CDR2 SNEGSKA come from the germline V gene (reference sequence). V was pared by 2 bases and J by 4 bases, with 6 bases between. The DNA of the CDR3 is TGCAGTGCTAGATCGACTTACGAGCAGTACTTC. It encodes CSARSTYEQYF.

Only one count was recorded for this clonotype. The chain joins TRBV24-1 to TRBJ1-3, with TRBD1 identical over 8 bases. V lost 7 bases to trimming and J lost 7 bases; unmatched junction nucleotides: 11. CDR3 length equals 15 residues. Germline V lookup: CDR1 KGHDR, CDR2 SFDVKD. The CDR3 bases are TGTGCCACCAGGGGACAGGCTGAGGTGAGCAACACCATATATTTT. This translates into CATRGQAEVSNTIYF.

This clonotype was counted at least ten times. The chain employs TRBV6-6 and TRBJ2-7; 9 bases line up with TRBD1. The germline gives CDR1 MNHNY, CDR2 SVGAGI (reference sequence). This CDR3 has 15 residues. Unmatched junction bases numbered 5, after V lost 2 bases and J lost 3 bases. The chain's CDR3 is CASSYGRDRDYEQYF. The CDR3 coding sequence is TGTGCCAGCAGTTACGGGCGGGACAGGGACTACGAGCAGTACTTC.

The rearrangement joins TRBV6-1 to TRBJ2-7; D uncertain. Per the germline V gene, CDR1 is MNHNS and CDR2 is SASEGT. The CDR3 loop spans 14 amino acids. Trimming shortened V by 5 bases and J by 0 bases, and 11 bases separated the two germline ends. The CDR3 is CASSYRQDSYEQYF. The CDR3 region has the DNA TGTGCCAGCAGTTATCGTCAGGACTCCTACGAGCAGTACTTC.

This clonotype was found many times. V usage is TRBV20-1 and J usage is TRBJ1-3; the D is unclear. The CDR3 consists of 13 residues. Per germline, CDR1 DFQATT and CDR2 SNEGSKA (reference sequence). V was clipped by 2 bases and J by 5 bases, with 10 bases between them. Here the CDR3 DNA reads TGCAGTGCTAGATGGGATATGAGAAACACCATATATTTT. This codes for CSARWDMRNTIYF.

The table lists this clonotype with many counts. The chain employs TRBV10-3 and TRBJ2-7; 7 bases fit TRBD2. Trimming took 6 bases from V and 2 from J; bases not matched to a gene: 4. The CDR3 spans 13 residues. Per germline, CDR1 ENHRY and CDR2 SYGVKD. CDR3 nucleotides: TGTGCCATCAGGGGCGGGAGCACCTACGAGCAGTACTTC. Protein product: CAIRGGSTYEQYF.

As for this clonotype: A clone one base away is much larger, so this may be a read error. The chain carries TRBV7-9 and TRBJ1-5, with unresolved D. This CDR3 comprises 12 residues. CDR1 and CDR2 from the germline V gene are SEHNR and FQNEAQ (reference sequence). CDR3 nucleotides: TGCGCCGGCAGCCAAGACGGCCGGGCCCAGCATTTT. Translating gives CAGSQDGRAQHF.

This rearrangement joins TRBV13 to TRBJ2-4; D not certain. Germline V gene data show CDR1 as PRHDT and CDR2 as FYEKMQ (reference sequence). The CDR3 length is 15 residues. V lost 6 bases and J lost 0, with 12 bases in between. The CDR3 sequence: CASSGADLAKNIQYF. The CDR3 DNA follows: TGTGCCAGCAGTGGCGCGGATCTAGCCAAAAACATTCAGTACTTC.

The chain uses TRBV7-9 and TRBJ2-1; 10 bases are shared with TRBD1. V was pared by 5 bases and J by 6 bases, with 10 bases of the junction left unmatched. Germline CDR1 SEHNR, CDR2 FQNEAQ (reference sequence). The CDR3 covers 16 residues. The CDR3 DNA is TGTGCCAGCAGCCCCGCGGGACAGGGGTATCCCAATGAGCAGTTCTTC. This sequence encodes CASSPAGQGYPNEQFF.